This record concerns one T cell receptor (beta chain) sequence. Its antigen remains unknown. Different DNA sequences within this sample yield the same CDR3. This entry is derived from a study of shared clonotypes between healthy human individuals. V was clipped by 7 bases and J by 3 bases, with 12 bases between them. This CDR3 comprises 13 residues. Germline values: CDR1 MGHDK, CDR2 SYGVNS. Whole-study results and caveats: Naive CD4 clonotypes overlapped across a few donors at approximately 5%. Naive subsets generally exceeded memory subsets in estimated richness.

Profiled with immunoSEQ multiplex PCR; TCRdb holds only in-frame clones, not every one. The data contain about 660,000 clones, around two thirds of them singletons. Sequencing used memory CD4+ T cells sorted from blood. Subset specified: CD45RA-negative fraction. The chain has TRBV25-1 and TRBJ1-1, with D hard to call. This TCR was sampled from a woman in her twenties or thirties in good health. The CDR3 DNA reads TGTGCCAGCATGCGGGGTGGGTACACTGAAGCTTTCTTT. This translates into CASMRGGYTEAFF.